This TCR beta chain was identified in a study of monozygotic twins with cystic fibrosis. Clones were sequenced by immunoSEQ multiplex PCR, and TCRdb holds only the in-frame ones, with some missing. In the table there are tens of thousands of clones, just over 95% of which are singletons. Germline CDR1 MNHEY, CDR2 SMNVEV (reference sequence). V was pared by 5 bases and J by 1 base, with 14 bases between. The CDR3 length is 15 residues. The sequenced sample consisted of blood. The genes are TRBV27 and TRBJ1-1; TRBD1 is a possible D gene (6 bases). This TCR came from a girl aged 2-10 years with cystic fibrosis. This chain's CDR3 is CASSPFLQGNTEAFF. CDR3 bases: TGTGCCAGCAGTCCCTTTTTACAGGGGAACACTGAAGCTTTCTTT.